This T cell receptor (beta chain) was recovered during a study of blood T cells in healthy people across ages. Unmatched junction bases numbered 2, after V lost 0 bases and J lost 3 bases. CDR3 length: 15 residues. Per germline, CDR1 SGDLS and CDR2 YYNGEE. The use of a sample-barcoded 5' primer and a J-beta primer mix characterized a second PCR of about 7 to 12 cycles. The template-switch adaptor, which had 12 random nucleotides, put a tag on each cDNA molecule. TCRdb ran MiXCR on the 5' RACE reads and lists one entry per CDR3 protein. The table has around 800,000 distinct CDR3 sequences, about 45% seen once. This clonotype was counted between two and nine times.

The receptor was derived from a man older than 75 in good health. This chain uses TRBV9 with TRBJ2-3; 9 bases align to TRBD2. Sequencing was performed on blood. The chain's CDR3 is CASSVASGRTDTQYF. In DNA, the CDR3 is TGTGCCAGCAGCGTAGCAAGCGGGAGGACAGATACGCAGTATTTT.